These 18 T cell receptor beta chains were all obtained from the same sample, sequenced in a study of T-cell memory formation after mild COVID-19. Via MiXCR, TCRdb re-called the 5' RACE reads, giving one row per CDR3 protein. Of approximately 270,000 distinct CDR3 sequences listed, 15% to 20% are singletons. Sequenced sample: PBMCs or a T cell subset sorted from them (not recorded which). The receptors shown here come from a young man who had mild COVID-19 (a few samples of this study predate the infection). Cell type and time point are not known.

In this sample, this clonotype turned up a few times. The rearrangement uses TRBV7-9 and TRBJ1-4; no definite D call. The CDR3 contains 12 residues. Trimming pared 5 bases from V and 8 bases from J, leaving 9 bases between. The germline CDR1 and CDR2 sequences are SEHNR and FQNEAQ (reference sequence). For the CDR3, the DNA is TGTGCCAGCAGCAAACGGGAAGAAAAACTGTTTTTT. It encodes CASSKREEKLFF.

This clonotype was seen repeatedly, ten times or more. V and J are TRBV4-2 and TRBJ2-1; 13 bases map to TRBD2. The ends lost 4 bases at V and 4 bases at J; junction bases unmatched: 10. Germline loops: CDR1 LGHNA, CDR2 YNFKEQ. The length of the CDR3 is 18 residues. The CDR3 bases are TGTGCCAGCAGCCCTGGGACTAGCGGGGAGGCCCTGTACAATGAGCAGTTCTTC. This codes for CASSPGTSGEALYNEQFF.

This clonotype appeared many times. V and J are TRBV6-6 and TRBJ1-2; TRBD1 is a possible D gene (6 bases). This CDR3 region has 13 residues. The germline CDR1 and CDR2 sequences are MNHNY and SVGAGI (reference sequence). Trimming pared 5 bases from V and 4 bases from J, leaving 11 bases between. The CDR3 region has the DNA TGTGCCAGCAGTCTCGACAGGTCCTATGGCTACACCTTC. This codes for CASSLDRSYGYTF.

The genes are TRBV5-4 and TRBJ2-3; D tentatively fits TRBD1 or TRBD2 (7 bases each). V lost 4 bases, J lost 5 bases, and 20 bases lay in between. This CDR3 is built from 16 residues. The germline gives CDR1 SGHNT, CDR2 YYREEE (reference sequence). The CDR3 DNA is TGTGCCAGCAGCCAAGGTGGGAGGGGGCACGGAGATACGCAGTATTTT. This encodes CASSQGGRGHGDTQYF.

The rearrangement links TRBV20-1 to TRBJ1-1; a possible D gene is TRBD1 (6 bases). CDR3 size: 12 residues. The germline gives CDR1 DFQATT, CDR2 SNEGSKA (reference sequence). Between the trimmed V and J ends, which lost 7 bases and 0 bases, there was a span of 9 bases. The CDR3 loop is CSGNRVNTEAFF. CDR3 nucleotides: TGCAGTGGAAACAGGGTGAACACTGAAGCTTTCTTT.

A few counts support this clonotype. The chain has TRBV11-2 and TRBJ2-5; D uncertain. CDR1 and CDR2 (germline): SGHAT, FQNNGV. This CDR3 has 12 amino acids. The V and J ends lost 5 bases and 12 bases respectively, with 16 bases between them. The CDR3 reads CASSQTRAREYF. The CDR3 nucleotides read TGTGCCAGCAGCCAGACCCGAGCAAGGGAGTACTTC.

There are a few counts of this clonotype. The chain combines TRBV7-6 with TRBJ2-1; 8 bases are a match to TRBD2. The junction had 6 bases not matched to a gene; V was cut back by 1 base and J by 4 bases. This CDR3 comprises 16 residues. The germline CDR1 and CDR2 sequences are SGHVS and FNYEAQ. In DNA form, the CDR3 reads TGTGCCAGCAGCTTAGTTTGGACTAGCAAATACAATGAGCAGTTCTTC. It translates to CASSLVWTSKYNEQFF.

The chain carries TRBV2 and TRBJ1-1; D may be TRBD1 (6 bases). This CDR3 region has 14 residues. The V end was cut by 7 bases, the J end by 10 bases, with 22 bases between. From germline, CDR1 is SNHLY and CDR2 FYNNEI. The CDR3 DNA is TGTGCCAGCACCGAGAAGGGTAACAGGGTTGGAGCTTTCTTT. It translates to CASTEKGNRVGAFF.

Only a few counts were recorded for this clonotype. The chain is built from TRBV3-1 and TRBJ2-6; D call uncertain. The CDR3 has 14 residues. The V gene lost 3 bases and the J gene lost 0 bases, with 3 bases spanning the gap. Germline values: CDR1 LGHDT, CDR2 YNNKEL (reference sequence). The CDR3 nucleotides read TGTGCCAGCAGCCATAACTCTGGGGCCAACGTCCTGACTTTC. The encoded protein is CASSHNSGANVLTF.

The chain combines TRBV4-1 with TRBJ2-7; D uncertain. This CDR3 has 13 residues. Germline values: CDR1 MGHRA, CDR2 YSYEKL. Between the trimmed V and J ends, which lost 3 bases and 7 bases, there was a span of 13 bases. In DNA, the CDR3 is TGCGCCAGCAGCCAGGAAGGGTTTGGGGAGCAGTACTTC. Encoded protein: CASSQEGFGEQYF.

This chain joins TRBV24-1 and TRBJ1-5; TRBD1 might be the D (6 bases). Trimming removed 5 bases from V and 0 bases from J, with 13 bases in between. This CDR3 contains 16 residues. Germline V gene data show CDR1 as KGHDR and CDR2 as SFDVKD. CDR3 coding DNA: TGTGCCACCAGTGTTACAGGGATCAATAGCAATCAGCCCCAGCATTTT. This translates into CATSVTGINSNQPQHF.

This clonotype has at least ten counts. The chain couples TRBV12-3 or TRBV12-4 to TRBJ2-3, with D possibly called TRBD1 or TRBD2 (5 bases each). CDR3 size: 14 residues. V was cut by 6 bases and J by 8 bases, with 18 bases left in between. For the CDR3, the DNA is TGTGCCAGCAGCGTTGACAGCCCAAGCGGTACGCAGTATTTT. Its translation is CASSVDSPSGTQYF.

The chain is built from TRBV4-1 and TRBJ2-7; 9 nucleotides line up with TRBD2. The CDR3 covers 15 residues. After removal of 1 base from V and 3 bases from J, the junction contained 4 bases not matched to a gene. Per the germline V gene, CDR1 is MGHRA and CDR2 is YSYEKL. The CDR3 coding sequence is TGCGCCAGCAGCCAAGTATCTAGCGGGAACTACGAGCAGTACTTC. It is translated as CASSQVSSGNYEQYF.

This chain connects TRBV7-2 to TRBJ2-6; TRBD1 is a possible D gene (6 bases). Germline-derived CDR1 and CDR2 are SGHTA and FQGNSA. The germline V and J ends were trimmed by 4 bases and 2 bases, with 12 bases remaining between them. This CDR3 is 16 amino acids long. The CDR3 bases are TGTGCCAGCAGCTCAGCAGGGGAACCTGGGGCCAACGTCCTGACTTTC. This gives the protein CASSSAGEPGANVLTF.

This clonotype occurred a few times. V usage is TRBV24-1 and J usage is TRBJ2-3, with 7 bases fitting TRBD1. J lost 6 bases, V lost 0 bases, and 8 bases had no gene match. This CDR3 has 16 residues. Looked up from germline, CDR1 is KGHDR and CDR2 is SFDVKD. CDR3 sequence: CATSDLTDRAADTQYF. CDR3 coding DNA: TGTGCCACCAGTGATTTGACCGACAGGGCAGCCGATACGCAGTATTTT.

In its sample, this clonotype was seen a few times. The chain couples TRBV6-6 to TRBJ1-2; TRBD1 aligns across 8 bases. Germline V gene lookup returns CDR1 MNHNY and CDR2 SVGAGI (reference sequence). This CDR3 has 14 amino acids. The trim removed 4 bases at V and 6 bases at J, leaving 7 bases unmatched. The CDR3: CASSSPGTGDGYTF. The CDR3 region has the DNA TGTGCCAGCAGTTCCCCCGGGACAGGAGATGGCTACACCTTC.

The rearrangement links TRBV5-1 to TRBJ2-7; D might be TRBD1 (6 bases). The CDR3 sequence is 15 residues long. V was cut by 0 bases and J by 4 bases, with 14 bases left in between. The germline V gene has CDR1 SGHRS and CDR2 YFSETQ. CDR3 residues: CASSLEPGVAYEQYV. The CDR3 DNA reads TGCGCCAGCAGCTTGGAACCAGGGGTAGCGTACGAGCAGTACGTC.

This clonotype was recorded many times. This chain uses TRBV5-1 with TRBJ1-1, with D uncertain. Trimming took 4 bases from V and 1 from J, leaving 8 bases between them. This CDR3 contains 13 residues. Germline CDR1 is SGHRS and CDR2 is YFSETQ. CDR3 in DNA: TGCGCCAGCAGCGGAACACAGAACACTGAAGCTTTCTTT. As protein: CASSGTQNTEAFF.